This T cell receptor beta chain was retrieved from a study of T cells after yellow fever vaccination. This clonotype was seen more than once but under ten times. The antigen remains unidentified. Study-level points and caveats: Reappearance after the booster was observed for most primary-vaccination clones (more than 95% CD4, around 90% CD8).

A universal primer site and UMIs were added as TCR cDNA was made by 5'RACE template switching. MiXCR, run by TCRdb on the 5' RACE reads, gives a single entry per CDR3 protein. The table lists more than 300,000 distinct CDR3 sequences, roughly 7% of them singletons. This specimen was PBMCs, taken more than 40 days after the first yellow fever vaccination. The clonotype comes from a man aged 18 to 35 who received the YFV17D yellow fever vaccine.

For the CDR3, the DNA is TGTGCCAGCAGCTTGGGGGGAAGTAAATCGGATACGCAGTATTTT. Its translation: CASSLGGSKSDTQYF. This chain joins TRBV5-4 and TRBJ2-3, with D unclear. The CDR3 has 15 amino acids. V was pared by 0 bases and J by 6 bases, with 14 bases between. Per the germline V gene, CDR1 is SGHNT and CDR2 is YYREEE (reference sequence).